This record looks at one T cell receptor beta chain sequence and its context. Its antigen is unknown. This sample was included in a study of cytomegalovirus exposure and HLA in healthy donors. General observations from the study: It was assumed in the presence/absence analyses that sequencing depth was roughly uniform across donors. An analysis that came later showed most CMV-associated TCR beta chains appearing HLA-restricted. It was confirmed in vitro that a few of the CMV-associated chains were specific for CMV antigens.

PCR amplification relied on 60 Vbeta primers (plus 13 Jbeta primers). Libraries were prepared by immunoSEQ multiplex PCR; TCRdb keeps only in-frame clonotypes and omits some of them. The sample includes approximately 120,000 clones, 77% of them seen just once. The material sequenced was PBMCs. The sequence derives from a woman in her thirties or forties in good health and CMV-seropositive.

CDR3 region: CASRPTGRGNQPQHF. DNA of the CDR3: TGTGCCAGCAGGCCGACGGGTAGAGGCAATCAGCCCCAGCATTTT. The chain couples TRBV28 to TRBJ1-5; no clear D gene. This CDR3 contains 15 residues. Germline V gene sequence: CDR1 MDHEN, CDR2 SYDVKM. Trimming removed 6 bases from V and 2 bases from J, with 14 bases in between.